This T cell receptor (gamma chain) originates from a study of human gamma delta and Vdelta1 T cells. TCRdb reprocessed the PCR reads using CATT. The sample lists under 500 gamma-chain clones, about 4.3% occurring once. The CDR3 has 11 amino acids. Unmatched junction bases numbered 5, after V lost 2 bases and J lost 10 bases. Germline loops: CDR1 GITISATS, CDR2 ISYDGTV (reference sequence). As regards this clone: TCRdb attributes to this sequence the protein of a much larger clone, which differs from the DNA translation at residue 7; a read error is likely, and the protein displayed is translated from the DNA.

The V and J genes are TRGV9 and TRGJ1 or TRGJ2. The origin of this receptor is a human donor in good health. Material: differentiated CD27- Vdelta1 gamma-delta T cells from blood. The DNA for the CDR3 is TGTGCCTTGTGGGAGGACCAAAAGAAACTCTTT. It yields the protein CALWEDQKKLF.